What follows are 19 T cell receptor beta chains derived from one specimen sequenced in a study of T cell responses to AZD1222 COVID-19 vaccine. Sequencing was performed with immunoSEQ multiplex PCR; in TCRdb, only in-frame clones are kept and a portion is missing. The data contain 90,000 to 95,000 clones, roughly nine tenths of them singletons. Sample: peripheral blood, taken on day 0 of AZD1222 vaccination. Every receptor here comes from an adult in good health.

The genes are TRBV7-3 and TRBJ1-4, with D hard to call. The germline V gene has CDR1 SGHTA and CDR2 FQGTGA. V lost 8 bases and J 15 bases, leaving 13 bases between the germline ends. The CDR3 has 10 residues. This CDR3 reads CASVPAWVFF. The CDR3 DNA follows: TGTGCCAGCGTCCCAGCTTGGGTGTTTTTT.

This sequence joins TRBV12-3 or TRBV12-4 and TRBJ2-7; 7 nucleotides line up with TRBD2. V trimming: 6 bases; J trimming: 2 bases; junction bases outside the gene matches: 4. The CDR3 covers 13 residues. The CDR3 loop is CASRPGGTYEQYF. The CDR3, as DNA: TGTGCCAGCAGGCCGGGAGGTACCTACGAGCAGTACTTC.

There are a few counts of this clone. This chain uses TRBV5-4 with TRBJ1-4; 10 bases are a match to TRBD1. Germline CDR1 and CDR2: SGHNT and YYREEE (reference sequence). The CDR3 consists of 15 residues. J was trimmed by 6 bases and V by 9 bases; bases with no gene match: 11. The CDR3 sequence: CAIKSEGTGDEKLFF. CDR3 nucleotide sequence: TGTGCCATCAAATCCGAAGGGACAGGGGATGAAAAACTGTTTTTT.

J is TRBJ2-1 and V is TRBV19, with a weak D call TRBD1 (6 bases). Trimming left V 5 bases short and J 2 bases short, with 13 bases between. Germline CDR1 reads LNHDA; CDR2 reads SQIVND (reference sequence). The CDR3 loop spans 15 amino acids. The CDR3 DNA is TGTGCCAGTAGTGAAACCGGGACAACCTACAATGAGCAGTTCTTC. Amino acids: CASSETGTTYNEQFF.

In this sample, this clone turned up a few times. The rearrangement joins TRBV2 to TRBJ2-7; TRBD1 matches 8 bases. The CDR3 consists of 12 residues. J was trimmed by 4 bases and V by 7 bases; bases with no gene match: 3. Germline loops: CDR1 SNHLY, CDR2 FYNNEI. CDR3 coding DNA: TGTGCCAGCAACCGACAGGGGTACGAGCAGTACTTC. It translates to CASNRQGYEQYF.

This chain joins TRBV18 and TRBJ2-7; D is undetermined. The germline CDR1 and CDR2 sequences are KGHSH and LQKENI. This CDR3 comprises 13 residues. Trimming shortened V by 0 bases and J by 3 bases, and 6 bases separated the two germline ends. CDR3 amino acids: CASSPPSGYEQYF. CDR3 bases: TGTGCCAGCTCACCACCTTCCGGCTACGAGCAGTACTTC.

The rearrangement links TRBV24-1 to TRBJ2-5, with D perhaps TRBD1 or TRBD2 (5 bases each). V was cut by 3 bases and J by 4 bases, with 8 bases left in between. CDR1 and CDR2 from the germline V gene are KGHDR and SFDVKD. The CDR3 is 13 residues long. The CDR3 bases are TGTGCCACCAGTGATCGGGACGGAGAGACCCAGTACTTC. This encodes CATSDRDGETQYF.

The J gene is TRBJ1-1, the V gene TRBV12-3 or TRBV12-4; no definite D call. This CDR3 contains 13 residues. Trimming took 4 bases from V and 4 from J, leaving 10 bases between them. The CDR3 loop reads CASSSQGSTEAFF. CDR3 nucleotide sequence: TGTGCCAGCAGTTCGCAAGGGAGCACTGAAGCTTTCTTT.

This clone was seen once. V and J are TRBV10-3 and TRBJ2-2; 16 nucleotides line up with TRBD2. The CDR3 extends over 17 amino acids. Germline CDR1 is ENHRY and CDR2 is SYGVKD. Trimming took 4 bases from V and 7 from J; bases not matched to a gene: 6. Written as DNA, the CDR3 is TGTGCCATCAGTGCAGGGACTAGCGGGAGGGCCAGCGGGGAGCTGTTTTTT. Encoded protein: CAISAGTSGRASGELFF.

This rearrangement joins TRBV29-1 to TRBJ1-1, with D maybe TRBD1 (5 bases). Germline CDR1 and CDR2: SQVTM and ANQGSEA. V gave up 2 bases and J gave up 4 bases, with 14 bases separating them. This CDR3 region has 14 residues. The CDR3 loop reads CSVERVGVGTEAFF. CDR3 DNA sequence: TGCAGCGTTGAAAGGGTAGGGGTTGGCACTGAAGCTTTCTTT. Looking up the rest from reference TRBV29-1 and TRBJ1-1 gives the full variable domain: SAVISQKPSRDICQRGTSLTIQCQVDSQVTMMFWYRQQPGQSLTLIATANQGSEATYESGFVIDKFPISRPNLTFSTLTVSNMSPEDSSIYLCSVERVGVGTEAFFGQGTRLTVV.

The J gene is TRBJ1-2, the V gene TRBV5-1; a weak D match, TRBD1 (6 bases). The CDR3 extends over 16 amino acids. In germline, CDR1 is SGHRS, CDR2 YFSETQ. V lost 4 bases and J lost 2, with 18 bases in between. CDR3 amino acids: CASSPGGGEVNYGYTF. DNA for the CDR3: TGCGCCAGCAGCCCCGGAGGGGGGGAAGTGAACTATGGCTACACCTTC.

The V gene is TRBV29-1, the J gene TRBJ1-5; 9 nucleotides line up with TRBD1. This CDR3 contains 13 residues. With V trimmed by 5 bases and J by 6 bases, 5 bases remained unmatched. Germline CDR1 is SQVTM and CDR2 is ANQGSEA. The CDR3: CSVIDRGGQPQHF. As DNA, the CDR3 is TGCAGCGTTATCGACAGGGGGGGTCAGCCCCAGCATTTT.

In this sample, this clone turned up a few times. The gene calls are TRBV30 and TRBJ1-5, with 11 bases that match TRBD1. The CDR3 length is 16 residues. Per germline, CDR1 GTSNPN and CDR2 SVGIG (reference sequence). V was pared by 3 bases and J by 3 bases, with 7 bases of the junction left unmatched. CDR3 sequence (DNA): TGTGCCTGGAGCGGGGGACAGGGGGTCACCAATCAGCCCCAGCATTTT. Residues: CAWSGGQGVTNQPQHF.

The genes are TRBV19 and TRBJ2-1; TRBD1 aligns across 8 bases. The CDR3 is 15 amino acids. V lost 4 bases and J lost 9; bases outside the gene matches: 11. Per the germline V gene, CDR1 is LNHDA and CDR2 is SQIVND (reference sequence). The CDR3 loop is CASSTMDRDFSEQFF. The CDR3 nucleotides are TGTGCCAGTAGTACGATGGACAGGGATTTCAGTGAGCAGTTCTTC. The full variable domain, rest sourced from reference TRBV19 and TRBJ2-1, is DGGITQSPKYLFRKEGQNVTLSCEQNLNHDAMYWYRQDPGQGLRLIYYSQIVNDFQKGDIAEGYSVSREKKESFPLTVTSAQKNPTAFYLCASSTMDRDFSEQFFGPGTRLTVL.

The chain has TRBV19 and TRBJ1-1; D unresolved. The CDR3 has 12 residues. V gave up 5 bases and J gave up 0 bases, with 4 bases separating them. The germline CDR1 and CDR2 sequences are LNHDA and SQIVND (reference sequence). CDR3 coding DNA: TGTGCCAGTAGTTTTGTGAACACTGAAGCTTTCTTT. This encodes CASSFVNTEAFF.

V usage is TRBV9 and J usage is TRBJ2-5, with 11 bases matching TRBD2. J was trimmed by 3 bases and V by 2 bases; bases with no gene match: 3. Germline V lookup: CDR1 SGDLS, CDR2 YYNGEE. The CDR3 consists of 15 residues. The CDR3 sequence: CASSVPGLAEETQYF. Here the CDR3 DNA reads TGTGCCAGCAGCGTCCCGGGACTAGCGGAAGAGACCCAGTACTTC.

The chain uses TRBV18 and TRBJ1-2; D call uncertain. V was pared by 8 bases and J by 7 bases, with 17 bases between. The CDR3 contains 13 residues. The germline V gene has CDR1 KGHSH and CDR2 LQKENI. CDR3 protein: CASRLGEGRGYTF. The CDR3 DNA is TGTGCCAGCAGACTCGGGGAAGGTCGTGGCTACACCTTC. Combining the CDR3 with reference TRBV18 and TRBJ1-2 gives the whole variable domain NAGVMQNPRHLVRRRGQEARLRCSPMKGHSHVYWYRQLPEEGLKFMVYLQKENIIDESGMPKERFSAEFPKEGPSILRIQQVVRGDSAAYFCASRLGEGRGYTFGSGTRLTVV.

This chain links TRBV9 with TRBJ1-4, with 9 bases aligning to TRBD1. The CDR3 runs to 13 residues. Germline trimming cut 7 bases from V and 6 bases from J; bases unmatched to any gene: 4. Germline lookup yields CDR1 SGDLS and CDR2 YYNGEE. CDR3 sequence (DNA): TGTGCCAGCGGGGACAGGGTGGATGAAAAACTGTTTTTT. Translation: CASGDRVDEKLFF.

This clone was seen just once. The J gene is TRBJ1-4, the V gene TRBV9, with D possibly being TRBD1 (6 bases). Trimming took 4 bases from V and 8 from J, leaving 15 bases between them. Germline loops: CDR1 SGDLS, CDR2 YYNGEE. The length of the CDR3 is 14 residues. The CDR3: CASSITGRGEKLFF. The CDR3 DNA reads as TGTGCCAGCAGCATCACAGGGAGGGGGGAAAAACTGTTTTTT. The whole variable domain, filled in from reference TRBV9 and TRBJ1-4, reads DSGVTQTPKHLITATGQRVTLRCSPRSGDLSVYWYQQSLDQGLQFLIQYYNGEERAKGNILERFSAQQFPDLHSELNLSSLELGDSALYFCASSITGRGEKLFFGSGTQLSVL.